Below, one T cell receptor beta chain is given with its context. Its antigen is not known. TCRdb used MiXCR to reprocess the 5' RACE reads, holding one entry per CDR3 protein. The sample holds hundreds of thousands of distinct CDR3 sequences; approximately 10% are singletons and the top ten take approximately 0.51%. This sample is part of a study of CD8 T cells in ankylosing spondylitis. Notes on the study in general: For ankylosing spondylitis blood, a TCR beta motif of 7 to 9 highly homologous variants appeared characteristic.

The germline CDR1 and CDR2 sequences are SGHTS and YDEGEE. The CDR3 is made up of 13 amino acids. V lost 6 bases and J 2 bases, leaving 6 bases between the germline ends. Sequences were obtained from blood, either unsorted or a sorted T cell fraction (not recorded which). The rearrangement uses TRBV5-8 and TRBJ1-6, with no clear D. This clonotype was obtained from a male donor with ankylosing spondylitis. CDR3 sequence (DNA): TGTGCCAGCAACCAAGCCTATAATTCACCCCTCCACTTT. Its translation: CASNQAYNSPLHF.